The 15 T cell receptor beta chains given below trace back to one sample, sequenced in a study of regulatory T cells in long-lasting Graves disease. Sequencing libraries for TCR beta were prepared with iRepertoire HTBI primers and Arm-PCR of CDR3 regions. TCRdb analysed the multiplex PCR reads with MiXCR anew, one entry per CDR3 protein. The data show around 420,000 distinct CDR3 sequences, roughly 16% seen once. Stated time point: newly diagnosed GD, antithyroid drugs for less than 3 months. RNA from PBMCs was the source of the TCR library. The sequenced sample was peripheral blood mononuclear cells (PBMCs), obtained at new diagnosis, from a patient treated with antithyroid drugs. The receptors come from a female donor with Graves disease.

In its sample, this clonotype was seen a few times. The rearrangement joins TRBV10-3 to TRBJ1-5, with D perhaps matching TRBD1 (6 bases). Germline-derived CDR1 and CDR2 are ENHRY and SYGVKD. This CDR3 contains 14 residues. With 5 bases removed from V and 7 bases from J, the gap between germline ends came to 15 bases. The CDR3 sequence: CAISWGQEEQPQHF. The CDR3 DNA sequence: TGTGCCATCAGTTGGGGACAAGAGGAGCAGCCCCAGCATTTT.

This clonotype was counted only a few times. This sequence joins TRBV5-4 and TRBJ2-7; tentative D call: TRBD2 (6 bases). V lost 1 base and J lost 5, with 22 bases in between. This CDR3 is 17 amino acids long. CDR1 is SGHNT and CDR2 is YYREEE in the germline V gene (reference sequence). The CDR3 here is CASSLSCCGDSIHEQYF. CDR3 DNA sequence: TGTGCCAGCAGCTTGTCGTGTTGTGGGGACTCCATCCACGAGCAGTACTTC.

This chain uses TRBV10-2 with TRBJ1-2; a possible D gene is TRBD1 (5 bases). V was clipped by 11 bases and J by 7 bases, with 20 bases between them. Germline V lookup: CDR1 WSHSY, CDR2 SAAADI. This CDR3 is 13 amino acids long. CDR3 nucleotides: TGCGCCGTCCAACTGCCAGGGAGAGGTGGCTACACCTTC. This translates into CAVQLPGRGGYTF.

Comments on this clonotype: Given the absence of the conserved phenylalanine or tryptophan at the CDR3 end, a read error is likely. The genes are TRBV5-5 and TRBJ2-7, with a possible D match to TRBD1 (6 bases). The CDR3 covers 16 residues. Germline V CDR1 and CDR2: SGHKS, YYEKEE (reference sequence). Trimming cost V 4 bases and J 1 base, with 18 bases left between them. The CDR3 protein is CASSALDSIGSYEQYL. CDR3 DNA sequence: TGTGCCAGCAGCGCTCTGGACAGTATCGGTTCCTACGAGCAGTACCTC.

The table lists this clonotype with a few counts. This sequence joins TRBV12-3 or TRBV12-4 and TRBJ2-3, with D perhaps matching TRBD2 (6 bases). The CDR3 spans 15 residues. Trimming stripped 7 bases from V and 4 bases from J, with 18 bases between. CDR3 in amino acids: CASTLTGLSPDTQYF. CDR3 DNA sequence: TGTGCCAGCACCTTGACGGGACTGTCTCCAGATACGCAGTATTTT.

The chain couples TRBV19 to TRBJ1-1; D ambiguous. This CDR3 comprises 16 residues. Trimming took 5 bases from V and 1 from J, leaving 17 bases between them. Germline V gene lookup returns CDR1 LNHDA and CDR2 SQIVND (reference sequence). CDR3 DNA sequence: TGTGCCAGTAGTTTACCTCTCCTTCCCCCGAACACTGAAGCTTTCTTT. Encoded protein: CASSLPLLPPNTEAFF.

The chain links TRBV2 to TRBJ1-3, with D possibly matching TRBD1 (5 bases). This CDR3 spans 14 amino acids. The germline V gene has CDR1 SNHLY and CDR2 FYNNEI. The germline V and J ends were trimmed by 7 bases and 0 bases, with 10 bases remaining between them. CDR3 sequence reads: CASTRDLSGNTIYF. In DNA form, the CDR3 reads TGTGCCAGCACTAGGGACCTCTCTGGAAACACCATATATTTT. The full variable domain, completed using reference TRBV2 and TRBJ1-3, is EPEVTQTPSHQVTQMGQEVILRCVPISNHLYFYWYRQILGQKVEFLVSFYNNEISEKSEIFDDQFSVERPDGSNFTLKIRSTKLEDSAMYFCASTRDLSGNTIYFGEGSWLTVV.

CDR3 sequence (DNA): TGCGCCAGCAGCTTGAGGGTGGATCAGCCCCAGCATTTT. This gives the protein CASSLRVDQPQHF. The rearrangement joins TRBV5-1 to TRBJ1-5; D gene unclear. There are 13 residues in the CDR3. Trimming pared 1 base from V and 5 bases from J, leaving 7 bases between. Germline CDR1 SGHRS, CDR2 YFSETQ.

This clonotype has a count of ten or more. The chain joins TRBV4-1 to TRBJ2-7; no clear D. The CDR3 covers 14 residues. V dropped 4 bases and J dropped 1 base, with 11 bases sitting between them. CDR1 MGHRA and CDR2 YSYEKL come from the germline V gene. Here the CDR3 DNA reads TGCGCCAGCAGCCCCCTCGGGCAGTCCTACGAGCAGTACTTC. Protein: CASSPLGQSYEQYF.

In this sample, this clonotype turned up many times. This chain joins TRBV2 and TRBJ2-7; 8 nucleotides align to TRBD1. J was trimmed by 6 bases and V by 4 bases; bases with no gene match: 5. Germline V gives CDR1 SNHLY, CDR2 FYNNEI. The CDR3 contains 13 residues. The CDR3: CASSVQGGSEQYF. CDR3 nucleotides: TGTGCCAGCAGTGTACAGGGGGGAAGCGAGCAGTACTTC.

This clonotype was detected many times. The chain employs TRBV12-3 or TRBV12-4 and TRBJ1-1, with no clear D. V was cut by 5 bases and J by 5 bases, with 12 bases left in between. The CDR3 loop spans 13 amino acids. CDR3 residues: CASSAGRRTEAFF. The CDR3, as DNA: TGTGCCAGCAGTGCCGGTAGGCGAACTGAAGCTTTCTTT.

In this sample, this clonotype turned up many times. The chain combines TRBV20-1 with TRBJ2-1; TRBD2 matches at 13 bases. Trimming at V came to 5 bases and at J to 6 bases, leaving 7 bases not matched to a gene. There are 15 residues in the CDR3. CDR1 DFQATT and CDR2 SNEGSKA come from the germline V gene (reference sequence). CDR3 bases: TGCAGTGCTTATTCGGGACTAGCGGGAATCAATGAGCAGTTCTTC. Amino acid sequence: CSAYSGLAGINEQFF.

This clonotype was seen at least ten times. This chain connects TRBV28 to TRBJ2-7; 12 nucleotides match TRBD2. CDR1 is MDHEN, CDR2 SYDVKM, per germline. The CDR3 covers 13 residues. V shed 9 bases and J 4 bases; nucleotides not matched to a gene: 4. Here the CDR3 reads CASQTSGGYEQYF. The CDR3 DNA is TGTGCCAGTCAGACTAGCGGGGGATACGAGCAGTACTTC.

Many counts were recorded for this clonotype. V is TRBV20-1 and J is TRBJ1-2; no clear D gene. Trimming pared 1 base from V and 1 base from J, leaving 7 bases between. Germline CDR1 and CDR2: DFQATT and SNEGSKA (reference sequence). This CDR3 contains 13 residues. CDR3 amino acids: CSARGTVNYGYTF. DNA of the CDR3: TGCAGTGCTAGAGGAACAGTTAACTATGGCTACACCTTC.

This clonotype was picked up many times. The V and J genes are TRBV12-5 and TRBJ2-7; no definite D call. V lost 5 bases and J lost 5, with 13 bases in between. CDR1 is LGHNT and CDR2 is FRNRAP in the germline V gene. CDR3 length: 13 amino acids. Here the CDR3 DNA reads TGTGCTAGTGGTCCCAGGAGAGCCAACGAGCAGTACTTC. Translation: CASGPRRANEQYF.